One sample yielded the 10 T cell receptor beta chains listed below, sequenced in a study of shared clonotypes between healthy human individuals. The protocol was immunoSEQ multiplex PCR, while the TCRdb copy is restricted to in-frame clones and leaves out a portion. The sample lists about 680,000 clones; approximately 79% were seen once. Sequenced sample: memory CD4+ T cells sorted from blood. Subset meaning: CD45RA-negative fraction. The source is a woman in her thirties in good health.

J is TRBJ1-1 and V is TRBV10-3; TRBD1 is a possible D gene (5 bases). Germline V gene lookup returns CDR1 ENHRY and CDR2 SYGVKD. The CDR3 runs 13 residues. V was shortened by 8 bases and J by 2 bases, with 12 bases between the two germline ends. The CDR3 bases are TGTGCCATCGCCGGGACTGATAACACTGAAGCTTTCTTT. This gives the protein CAIAGTDNTEAFF.

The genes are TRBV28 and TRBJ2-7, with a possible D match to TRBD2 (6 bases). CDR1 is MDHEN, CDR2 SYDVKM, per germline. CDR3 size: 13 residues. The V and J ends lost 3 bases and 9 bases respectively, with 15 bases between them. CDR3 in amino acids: CASSFGGAPGQYF. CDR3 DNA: TGTGCCAGCAGTTTCGGCGGGGCCCCCGGGCAGTACTTC.

In DNA form, the CDR3 reads TGCGCCAGCAGTGAGCCCCAGGGGGCCACCTACGAGCAGTACTTC. Protein product: CASSEPQGATYEQYF. The V call is TRBV10-2, the J call TRBJ2-7; 8 bases agree with TRBD1. Germline assignment: CDR1 WSHSY and CDR2 SAAADI. J was trimmed by 2 bases and V by 2 bases; bases with no gene match: 5. The CDR3 runs to 15 residues.

The CDR3 nucleotides are TGTGCCAGTAGTATAGTCCAGGGGCACAGCACAGATACGCAGTATTTT. It specifies CASSIVQGHSTDTQYF. The V and J genes are TRBV19 and TRBJ2-3, with a tentative D call TRBD1 (6 bases). CDR3 size: 16 residues. V was pared by 1 base and J by 0 bases, with 11 bases between. Germline V lookup: CDR1 LNHDA, CDR2 SQIVND (reference sequence).

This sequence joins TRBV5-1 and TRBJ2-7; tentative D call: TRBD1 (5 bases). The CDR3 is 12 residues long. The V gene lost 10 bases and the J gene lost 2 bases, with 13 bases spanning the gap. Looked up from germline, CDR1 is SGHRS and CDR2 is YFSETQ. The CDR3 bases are TGCGCCTCACAGGCCGGACCCTACGAGCAGTACTTC. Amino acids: CASQAGPYEQYF.

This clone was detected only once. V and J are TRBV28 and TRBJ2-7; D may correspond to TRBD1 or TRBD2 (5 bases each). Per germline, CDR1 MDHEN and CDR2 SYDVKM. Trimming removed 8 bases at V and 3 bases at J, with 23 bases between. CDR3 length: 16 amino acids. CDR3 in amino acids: CASVPLGAGLGYEQYF. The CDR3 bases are TGTGCCAGCGTTCCCCTCGGGGCAGGGCTTGGCTACGAGCAGTACTTC.

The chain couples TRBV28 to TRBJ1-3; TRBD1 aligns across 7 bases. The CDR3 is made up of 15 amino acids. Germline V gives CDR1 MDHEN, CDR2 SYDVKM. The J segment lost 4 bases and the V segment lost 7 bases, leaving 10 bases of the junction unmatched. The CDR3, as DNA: TGTGCCAGCATTAGGGGGCAGGTTGGAGGAAACACCATATATTTT. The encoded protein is CASIRGQVGGNTIYF. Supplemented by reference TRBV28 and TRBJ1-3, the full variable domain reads DVKVTQSSRYLVKRTGEKVFLECVQDMDHENMFWYRQDPGLGLRLIYFSYDVKMKEKGDIPEGYSVSREKKERFSLILESASTNQTSMYLCASIRGQVGGNTIYFGEGSWLTVV.

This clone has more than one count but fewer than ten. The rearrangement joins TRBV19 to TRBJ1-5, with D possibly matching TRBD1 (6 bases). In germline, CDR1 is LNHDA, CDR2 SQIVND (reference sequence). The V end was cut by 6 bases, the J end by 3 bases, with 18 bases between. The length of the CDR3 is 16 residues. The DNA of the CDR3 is TGTGCCAGTAGCTACAGGGTCGGGAGGAACAATCAGCCCCAGCATTTT. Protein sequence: CASSYRVGRNNQPQHF.

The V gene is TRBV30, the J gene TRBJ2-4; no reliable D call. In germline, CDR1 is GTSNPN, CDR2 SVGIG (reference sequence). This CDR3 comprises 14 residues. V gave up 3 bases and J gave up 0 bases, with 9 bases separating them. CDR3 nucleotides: TGTGCCTGGAGGGATAACGGAGCCAAAAACATTCAGTACTTC. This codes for CAWRDNGAKNIQYF.

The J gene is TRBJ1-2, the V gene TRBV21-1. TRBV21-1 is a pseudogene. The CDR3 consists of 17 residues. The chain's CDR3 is CASSFRRIYGAQIGYTF. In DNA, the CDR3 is TGTGCCAGCAGCTTTAGAAGGATTTACGGAGCCCAAATTGGCTACACCTTC.